The next 5 T cell receptor beta chains were all read from a single sample in a study of blood T cell repertoires in COVID-19. The table came from immunoSEQ multiplex PCR; TCRdb's copy has only in-frame clones and leaves some out. Of about 280,000 clones in the sample, 85% are singletons; the top ten hold around 2.5%. The sequencing input was PBMCs or T cells enriched from blood (not recorded which). The receptors stem from a woman between 45 and 60 years old who had recovered from COVID-19.

The chain combines TRBV29-1 with TRBJ2-1; 10 bases fit TRBD2. Germline lookup yields CDR1 SQVTM and CDR2 ANQGSEA. This CDR3 has 13 amino acids. V lost 4 bases, J lost 5 bases, and 2 bases stayed unmatched. CDR3 region: CSVAGTSDNEQFF. CDR3 in DNA: TGCAGCGTTGCCGGGACTAGCGACAATGAGCAGTTCTTC.

This rearrangement joins TRBV27 to TRBJ2-1; 8 nucleotides agree with TRBD1. This CDR3 is 16 amino acids long. Germline assignment: CDR1 MNHEY and CDR2 SMNVEV (reference sequence). V lost 6 bases and J lost 7; bases outside the gene matches: 14. The CDR3 is CASRPTGVYRGNEQFF. CDR3 coding DNA: TGTGCCAGCAGACCGACAGGGGTTTATCGGGGAAATGAGCAGTTCTTC.

V usage is TRBV5-4 and J usage is TRBJ2-5, with 11 bases that match TRBD1. CDR3 length: 15 amino acids. Trimming removed 5 bases from V and 2 bases from J; junction bases left unmatched: 5. CDR1 and CDR2 from the germline V gene are SGHNT and YYREEE (reference sequence). The CDR3 DNA is TGTGCCAGCAGACGGGACAGGGGGTTACAAGAGACCCAGTACTTC. Translated: CASRRDRGLQETQYF.

This rearrangement joins TRBV3-1 (or the pseudogene TRBV3-2) to TRBJ1-1, with no clear D. This CDR3 has 15 amino acids. V dropped 0 bases and J dropped 1 base, with 9 bases sitting between them. Germline CDR1 and CDR2: LGHDT and YNNKEL (reference sequence). The CDR3 here is CASSQDLRENTEAFF. The DNA for the CDR3 is TGTGCCAGCAGCCAAGATCTGAGGGAGAACACTGAAGCTTTCTTT.

This chain connects TRBV4-1 to TRBJ2-1; D remains unclear. This CDR3 region has 12 residues. In germline, CDR1 is MGHRA, CDR2 YSYEKL. The germline V and J ends were trimmed by 3 bases and 9 bases, with 9 bases remaining between them. The CDR3 region is CASSHLTGEQFF. DNA of the CDR3: TGCGCCAGCAGCCACCTAACCGGTGAGCAGTTCTTC.